This T cell receptor beta chain is from a study of blood T cell repertoires in COVID-19. Study at large: Sites in the United States, Italy and Spain provided acute and convalescent COVID-19 samples. The cDNA or gDNA used as material had been derived from T cells, B-cell-depleted T cells, or PBMCs.

Cohorts were based on clinical histories the participants reported. All recovered Cohort 3 donors got two negative PCRs, got clearance, or saw symptom resolution. Produced via immunoSEQ multiplex PCR; TCRdb's table is partial and in-frame only. The sample consists of about 210,000 clones, over 75% of them appearing once. The origin of this receptor is a man aged 40-49 years who had recovered from COVID-19. The sample was PBMCs or T cells enriched from blood (not recorded which).

The DNA of the CDR3 is TGTGCCAGCAGTTTCGGTACTAGCGGTCCCGGGGAGCTGTTTTTT. Translating gives CASSFGTSGPGELFF. The chain links TRBV6-4 to TRBJ2-2; 8 bases align to TRBD2. The CDR3 is made up of 15 amino acids. After removal of 5 bases from V and 6 bases from J, the junction contained 8 bases not matched to a gene. The germline gives CDR1 MRHNA, CDR2 SNTAGT.